This TCR beta chain was recovered during a study of lymphopenia after photon versus proton radiotherapy. Study-level points and caveats: After lymphocyte nadir, photon-treated repertoires showed oligoclonal expansion, especially CD8+ Temra. Proton therapy kept repertoires fairly stable, unlike photons, which gained effector/memory cells. Better survival with proton therapy was suggested as possible, not demonstrated. A bigger post-nadir fall in TCR diversity correlated inversely with survival time in deceased patients.

Germline V gives CDR1 SGHNT, CDR2 YENEEA. The CDR3 covers 14 residues. Trimming cost V 2 bases and J 3 bases, with 7 bases left between them. On this clone: Its antigen is unidentified.

The table came from immunoSEQ multiplex PCR; TCRdb's copy has only in-frame clones and leaves some out. In the table there are about 58,000 clones, around 85% of which are singletons. The sequenced sample was peripheral blood, obtained from a patient treated with proton-based radiotherapy. The clonotype comes from a man aged 60 to 75 with pancreatic cancer. The chain joins TRBV11-3 to TRBJ2-2; no reliable D call. This chain's CDR3 is CASSLYRDTGELFF. CDR3 DNA: TGTGCCAGCAGCTTATATAGGGACACCGGGGAGCTGTTTTTT.